This T cell receptor (beta chain) was sequenced for a study of T-cell reconstitution after alpha-beta-depleted transplantation in children (dated by TCRdb to 2016 to 2017). For context, the study as a whole: The study quantitatively tracked T-cell immune reconstitution after TCRalphabeta/CD19-depleted allogeneic hematopoietic cell transplantation in children using TCR repertoire profiling.

Taken from cysteine to phenylalanine, the CDR3 has 11 residues. Only the CDR3 DNA is retained, 33 bases long and in frame from the first base. Ends trimmed: V by 6 bases, J by 11 bases; bases unmatched to a gene: 9. The germline V gene encodes CDR1 DFQATT and CDR2 SNEGSKA (reference sequence). Receptors were amplified or captured by PCR. Sequencing took place on an Illumina HiSeq 2500. Molecular barcoding was employed in the preparation of TCR libraries, with unique molecular identifiers being used to normalize TCRbeta repertoire quantification. TCRdb's own reprocessing of the public reads used fastp at Q25 and MiXCR and kept productive beta chains. Each entry is one CDR3 protein sequence, shown with its most common DNA and genes. For this sample there are around 400,000 distinct CDR3 sequences; around 9.9% appear just once. The ten most abundant clones make up 5% to 6.5% of the sample. This clonotype was counted a few times. No cognate antigen has been identified for it. Nothing much larger sits one base from this clone, and base qualities are not available.

The specimen comprised PBMCs from the stem cell graft donor, sampled from the stem cell graft. The TCR originated in a human donor who donated a stem cell graft to a child with acute myeloid leukemia. The rearranged segments are TRBV20-1 and TRBJ1-1; the junction holds 7 bases that match TRBD1. The DNA sequence is given as TGCAGTGCAGACCAGGGGGTCGCGGCTTTCTTT. Its translation is CSADQGVAAFF.